This T cell receptor beta chain originates from a study of control samples from healthy donors and cancer patients. This clone is a singleton in its sample. The assay was immunoSEQ multiplex PCR, and TCRdb's table has in-frame clones only and misses some. The repertoire includes some 150,000 clones, 90% to 95% of them detected once, and around 13% sits in the top ten. The V segment lost 3 bases and the J segment 5 bases; nucleotides outside the gene matches: 11. The CDR3 runs 17 residues. CDR1 and CDR2 (germline): SGHTA, FQGNSA. Sequenced sample: blood. J is TRBJ1-5 and V is TRBV7-2, with 9 bases aligning to TRBD1. The receptor's source is a man aged 35 to 55 in good health. This CDR3 is CASSLGTGFGYDQPQHF. The CDR3 region has the DNA TGTGCCAGCAGCTTGGGGACAGGGTTCGGGTACGATCAGCCCCAGCATTTT. The variable domain in full, completed from reference TRBV7-2 and TRBJ1-5, reads GAGVSQSPSNKVTEKGKDVELRCDPISGHTALYWYRQSLGQGLEFLIYFQGNSAPDKSGLPSDRFSAERTGGSVSTLTIQRTQQEDSAVYLCASSLGTGFGYDQPQHFGDGTRLSIL.